Listed below are T cell receptor beta chains from one sample, sequenced in a study of CD8 T cells in ankylosing spondylitis. Via MiXCR, TCRdb re-called the 5' RACE reads, giving one row per CDR3 protein. The repertoire holds 35,000 to 50,000 distinct CDR3 sequences, 9% to 12% seen once, with around 16% in the top ten. Source material: blood, either unsorted or a sorted T cell fraction (not recorded which). These receptors all stem from a male donor with ankylosing spondylitis or in good health (not recorded which). Both conserved end residues are part of each CDR3. Each record gives: clone size, V gene, D gene, J gene, CDR3 protein, CDR3 DNA. A D gene is named only where the DNA matches it firmly. For some rows the clone size is stated as once, few or many, or as a class when expanded; others skip it.

many,TRBV27,TRBD2,TRBJ2-2,CASSFRSSGANTGELFF,TGTGCCAGCAGTTTCCGGAGTAGCGGGGCTAACACCGGGGAGCTGTTTTTT
few,TRBV9,.,TRBJ2-7,CASSVDPGVRPYEQYF,TGTGCCAGCAGCGTAGACCCAGGGGTGAGGCCCTACGAGCAGTACTTC
many,TRBV13,TRBD2,TRBJ2-5,CASSQTSGSPQETQYF,TGTGCCAGCAGCCAGACTAGCGGTAGCCCCCAAGAGACCCAGTACTTC
many,TRBV2,.,TRBJ1-2,CASSEENYGYTF,TGTGCCAGCAGTGAGGAGAACTATGGCTACACCTTC
many,TRBV20-1,.,TRBJ1-1,CSALTGTEAFF,TGCAGTGCTCTGACTGGGACTGAAGCTTTCTTT
many,TRBV20-1,.,TRBJ1-1,CSARRATPGTEAFF,TGCAGTGCTCGCAGGGCCACCCCGGGCACTGAAGCTTTCTTT
few,TRBV19,.,TRBJ1-2,CASSIAYYGYTF,TGTGCCAGTAGTATTGCTTACTATGGCTACACCTTC
many,TRBV15,TRBD1,TRBJ2-7,CATSTDRAGKQYF,TGTGCCACCAGCACGGACAGGGCCGGCAAGCAGTACTTC
many,TRBV18,.,TRBJ1-1,CASSRTANTEAFF,TGTGCCAGCTCGCGGACAGCGAACACTGAAGCTTTCTTT
many,TRBV7-9,.,TRBJ2-5,CASSRGQETQYF,TGTGCCAGCAGCCGGGGACAAGAGACCCAGTACTTC
.,TRBV6-2/TRBV6-3,.,TRBJ2-3,CASSYSTLGLTDTQYF,TGTGCCAGCAGTTACTCGACGTTGGGCCTCACAGATACGCAGTATTTT
many,TRBV6-1,TRBD2,TRBJ2-7,CASSGSSGSTYEQYF,TGTGCCAGCAGTGGGTCTAGCGGGAGCACCTACGAGCAGTACTTC
many,TRBV20-1,TRBD2,TRBJ2-7,CSARDRRAGGAYEQYF,TGCAGTGCTAGAGATCGCAGAGCGGGAGGGGCCTACGAGCAGTACTTC
many,TRBV10-3,TRBD2,TRBJ2-5,CAISDGRGETQYF,TGTGCCATCAGTGACGGGAGGGGGGAGACCCAGTACTTC